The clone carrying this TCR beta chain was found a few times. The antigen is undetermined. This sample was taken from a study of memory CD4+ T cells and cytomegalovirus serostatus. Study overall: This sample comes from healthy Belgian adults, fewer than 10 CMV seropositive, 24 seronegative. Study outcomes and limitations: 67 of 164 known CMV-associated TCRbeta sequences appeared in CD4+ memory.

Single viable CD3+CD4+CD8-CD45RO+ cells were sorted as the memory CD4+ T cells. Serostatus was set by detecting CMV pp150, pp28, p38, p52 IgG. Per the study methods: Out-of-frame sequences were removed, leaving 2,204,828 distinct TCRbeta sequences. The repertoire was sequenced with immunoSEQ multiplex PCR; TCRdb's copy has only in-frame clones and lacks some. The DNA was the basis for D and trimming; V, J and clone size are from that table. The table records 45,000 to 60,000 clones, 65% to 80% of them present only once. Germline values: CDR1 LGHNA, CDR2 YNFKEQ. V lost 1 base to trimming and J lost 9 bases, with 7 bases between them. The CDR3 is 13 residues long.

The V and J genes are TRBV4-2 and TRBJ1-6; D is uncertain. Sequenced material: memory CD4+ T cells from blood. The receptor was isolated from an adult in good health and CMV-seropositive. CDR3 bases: TGTGCCAGCAGCCAAGGTTTCAGTTCACCCCTCCACTTT. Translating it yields CASSQGFSSPLHF.